These 21 T cell receptor beta chains share one sample of origin, sequenced in a study of OX40 agonist ivuxolimab in advanced cancers. Assay used: immunoSEQ multiplex PCR; TCRdb lists only in-frame clones, some missing. Seen here are some 74,000 clones, 75% to 95% observed once, and the top ten hold approximately 7%. Sample: CD4+ or CD8+ T cells sorted from blood, taken in a trial of the OX40 agonist ivuxolimab. Receptors were obtained from an adult with an advanced solid tumor such as melanoma, head and neck, liver or kidney cancer.

The CDR3 DNA is TGTGCCAGCACCCAGGGAGGGGGGTATGAAAAACTGTTTTTT. Amino acids: CASTQGGGYEKLFF. This chain joins TRBV28 and TRBJ1-4, with a weak D call TRBD1 (6 bases). Germline loops: CDR1 MDHEN, CDR2 SYDVKM. V lost 7 bases, J lost 6 bases, and 15 bases lay in between. The CDR3 covers 14 residues.

The CDR3 nucleotides are TGTGCCAGCAGCTCCCGGACAGAGAACACCGGGGAGCTGTTTTTT. This gives the protein CASSSRTENTGELFF. The rearrangement links TRBV7-9 to TRBJ2-2; possibly TRBD1 for D (6 bases). Trimming pared 4 bases from V and 1 base from J, leaving 10 bases between. CDR3 length: 15 residues. CDR1 and CDR2 (germline): SEHNR, FQNEAQ (reference sequence).

The chain is built from TRBV30 and TRBJ2-3; 13 bases align to TRBD2. Germline CDR1 GTSNPN, CDR2 SVGIG (reference sequence). Germline trimming cut 4 bases from V and 7 bases from J; bases unmatched to any gene: 5. The CDR3 has 14 amino acids. In nucleotides, the CDR3 is TGTGCCTGGAAGGGACTAGCGGGATCATATACGCAGTATTTT. Residues: CAWKGLAGSYTQYF.

This rearrangement joins TRBV6-1 to TRBJ2-3; no firm D call. This CDR3 is 14 amino acids long. V lost 4 bases to trimming and J lost 4 bases, with 12 bases between them. The germline V gene encodes CDR1 MNHNS and CDR2 SASEGT. In nucleotides, the CDR3 is TGTGCCAGCAGTGCCCGGGCCCGGGCAGATACGCAGTATTTT. Its protein product is CASSARARADTQYF.

This chain uses TRBV6-5 with TRBJ2-7; tentatively, D is TRBD1 (6 bases). Germline V gene sequence: CDR1 MNHEY, CDR2 SVGAGI. The V and J ends lost 0 bases and 4 bases respectively, with 13 bases between them. The CDR3 runs 15 residues. The CDR3 nucleotides read TGTGCCAGCAGTTACTCGAACAGGGCCCTTTACGAGCAGTACTTC. Residues: CASSYSNRALYEQYF.

In this sample, this clone turned up once. The CDR3 nucleotides read TGTGCCAGCAGCTTGTACACTAACAATGAGCAGTTCTTC. Its protein is CASSLYTNNEQFF. The chain couples TRBV5-6 to TRBJ2-1; the D is unclear. The CDR3 covers 13 residues. V was clipped by 1 base and J by 5 bases, with 7 bases between them. Per germline, CDR1 SGHDT and CDR2 YYEEEE.

V gene TRBV5-4 combines with J gene TRBJ2-2; 7 bases fit TRBD1. The CDR3 contains 15 residues. Germline CDR1 SGHNT, CDR2 YYREEE (reference sequence). The V segment lost 4 bases and the J segment 0 bases; nucleotides outside the gene matches: 3. The CDR3 here is CASSLGTANTGELFF. In nucleotides, the CDR3 is TGTGCCAGCAGCCTCGGGACAGCGAACACCGGGGAGCTGTTTTTT.

The rearrangement links TRBV4-1 to TRBJ2-1, with D tentatively TRBD1 or TRBD2 (5 bases each). The ends were cut back, 0 bases at V and 6 bases at J, with 15 bases in the middle. The CDR3 spans 16 residues. Germline V gene lookup returns CDR1 MGHRA and CDR2 YSYEKL. CDR3 sequence (DNA): TGCGCCAGCAGCCAAGAAGGGACCGTATCTTTCAATGAGCAGTTCTTC. It yields the protein CASSQEGTVSFNEQFF.

The chain carries TRBV27 and TRBJ1-4, with 7 bases fitting TRBD1. Germline trimming cut 5 bases from V and 5 bases from J; bases unmatched to any gene: 8. The germline V gene encodes CDR1 MNHEY and CDR2 SMNVEV (reference sequence). CDR3 length equals 15 residues. In DNA, the CDR3 is TGTGCCAGCAGTGTATGGGAGGGGGCCAATGAAAAACTGTTTTTT. Translating gives CASSVWEGANEKLFF.

The chain recombines TRBV5-1 with TRBJ2-6; 12 positions match TRBD2. J was trimmed by 0 bases and V by 4 bases; bases with no gene match: 2. The V gene's germline CDR1 is SGHRS and CDR2 YFSETQ. The CDR3 totals 17 residues. For the CDR3, the DNA is TGCGCCAGCAGCCCGACTAGCGGGAGCTCTGGGGCCAACGTCCTGACTTTC. Residues: CASSPTSGSSGANVLTF.

This rearrangement joins TRBV5-1 to TRBJ2-7; TRBD2 matches 7 bases. Trimming took 3 bases from V and 1 from J; bases not matched to a gene: 4. This CDR3 region has 14 residues. Looked up from germline, CDR1 is SGHRS and CDR2 is YFSETQ. The CDR3 spells CASSSLGGSYEQYF. As DNA, the CDR3 is TGCGCCAGCAGCTCTTTGGGAGGGTCCTACGAGCAGTACTTC.

The J gene is TRBJ2-1, the V gene TRBV7-9; 8 positions agree with TRBD1. V trimming: 8 bases; J trimming: 4 bases; junction bases outside the gene matches: 10. Germline V gene lookup returns CDR1 SEHNR and CDR2 FQNEAQ (reference sequence). The CDR3 is 15 residues long. The CDR3 here is CASSATGGGYNEQFF. Here the CDR3 DNA reads TGTGCCAGCTCAGCCACAGGGGGAGGATACAATGAGCAGTTCTTC.

This sequence joins TRBV7-2 and TRBJ2-2; tentatively, D is TRBD2 (6 bases). CDR1 and CDR2 (germline): SGHTA, FQGNSA. The CDR3 consists of 15 residues. Trimming shortened V by 4 bases and J by 5 bases, and 14 bases separated the two germline ends. CDR3 sequence reads: CASSSQLAKTGELFF. The DNA of the CDR3 is TGTGCCAGCAGCTCTCAACTAGCAAAAACCGGGGAGCTGTTTTTT.

The chain employs TRBV7-9 and TRBJ2-7, with a possible D match to TRBD1 (6 bases). V was pared by 5 bases and J by 7 bases, with 15 bases between. Germline CDR1 and CDR2: SEHNR and FQNEAQ (reference sequence). The CDR3 consists of 13 residues. The CDR3 bases are TGTGCCAGCAGCCCGAACAGGGCACGGGAGCAGTACTTC. This sequence encodes CASSPNRAREQYF.

The chain carries TRBV7-3 and TRBJ1-2; D might be TRBD1 (5 bases). Germline assignment: CDR1 SGHTA and CDR2 FQGTGA. The V end lost 5 bases, the J end lost 4 bases, and 11 bases lay between the germline ends. CDR3 length: 13 residues. The CDR3 DNA sequence: TGTGCCAGCAGCGACCGCGGGGGCTATGGCTACACCTTC. It specifies CASSDRGGYGYTF.

The chain combines TRBV7-3 with TRBJ2-2; 9 bases map to TRBD1. The CDR3 length is 14 residues. Germline V lookup: CDR1 SGHTA, CDR2 FQGTGA. Germline trimming cut 5 bases from V and 7 bases from J; bases unmatched to any gene: 5. The DNA of the CDR3 is TGTGCCAGCAGCCCACAGGGGGCGGGCGGGGAGCTGTTTTTT. The encoded protein is CASSPQGAGGELFF.

The J gene is TRBJ2-7, the V gene TRBV28, with 7 bases lining up with TRBD2. Germline trimming cut 6 bases from V and 7 bases from J; bases unmatched to any gene: 6. Per germline, CDR1 MDHEN and CDR2 SYDVKM. The CDR3 is made up of 12 amino acids. The CDR3 nucleotides read TGTGCCAGCAGCCGAGCGGGGTGGGAGCAGTACTTC. Amino acids: CASSRAGWEQYF.

V is TRBV18 and J is TRBJ2-1, with no clear D. V gave up 0 bases and J gave up 0 bases, with 12 bases separating them. The germline gives CDR1 KGHSH, CDR2 LQKENI. The CDR3 has 17 amino acids. The CDR3 loop reads CASSPPLGGSSYNEQFF. The CDR3 nucleotides read TGTGCCAGCTCACCACCCCTGGGCGGCAGCTCCTACAATGAGCAGTTCTTC.

The J gene is TRBJ2-3, the V gene TRBV12-5; 10 nucleotides agree with TRBD2. Germline CDR1 and CDR2: LGHNT and FRNRAP. The CDR3 runs to 16 residues. V shed 2 bases and J 2 bases; nucleotides not matched to a gene: 4. CDR3 region: CASGLHTSGNTDTQYF. The CDR3 DNA reads TGTGCTAGTGGTTTGCACACTAGCGGGAACACAGATACGCAGTATTTT. Based on the CDR3 plus reference TRBV12-5 and TRBJ2-3, the full variable domain is DARVTQTPRHKVTEMGQEVTMRCQPILGHNTVFWYRQTMMQGLELLAYFRNRAPLDDSGMPKDRFSAEMPDATLATLKIQPSEPRDSAVYFCASGLHTSGNTDTQYFGPGTRLTVL.

The gene calls are TRBV6-4 and TRBJ2-1, with D tentatively TRBD2 (5 bases). The CDR3 consists of 14 residues. The V and J ends lost 2 bases and 5 bases respectively, with 10 bases between them. Germline CDR1 reads MRHNA; CDR2 reads SNTAGT. CDR3 loop: CASSDEAGNNEQFF. CDR3 nucleotide sequence: TGTGCCAGCAGTGACGAGGCGGGTAACAATGAGCAGTTCTTC.

V gene TRBV7-8 combines with J gene TRBJ1-1; D not resolved. The CDR3 runs to 14 residues. The V gene's germline CDR1 is SGHVS and CDR2 FQNEAQ. V shed 2 bases and J shed 0 bases, with 7 bases lying between them. The CDR3 DNA sequence: TGTGCCAGCAGCTTAAGGGAAGTGAACACTGAAGCTTTCTTT. Translated: CASSLREVNTEAFF.